Listed here are 25 T cell receptor beta chains from one sample, sequenced in a study of cytomegalovirus exposure and HLA in healthy donors. It was with 60 Vbeta and 13 Jbeta primers that the PCR ran. Data came from immunoSEQ multiplex PCR; TCRdb stores just in-frame clones and leaves some out. The sample has some 100,000 clones, roughly 88% seen once. Sequencing input: PBMCs. These receptors were taken from a woman younger than 35 in good health and CMV-seronegative.

The gene calls are TRBV6-1 and TRBJ2-5, with D unclear. The CDR3 has 13 amino acids. The germline CDR1 and CDR2 sequences are MNHNS and SASEGT. V was shortened by 6 bases and J by 1 base, with 9 bases between the two germline ends. The CDR3 DNA reads as TGTGCCAGCAGGTCGCGGATCCAAGAGACCCAGTACTTC. This sequence encodes CASRSRIQETQYF.

The genes are TRBV28 and TRBJ2-5; D not certain. Between the trimmed V and J ends, which lost 4 bases and 6 bases, there was a span of 6 bases. The CDR3 runs to 11 residues. Germline values: CDR1 MDHEN, CDR2 SYDVKM. The CDR3 spells CASSSRQTQYF. The DNA for the CDR3 is TGTGCCAGCAGTTCCCGTCAGACCCAGTACTTC.

This clone was seen a handful of times. At the DNA level, this CDR3 is encoded by other sequences in the same sample as well. This chain joins TRBV9 and TRBJ2-5, with D perhaps TRBD1 (5 bases). Germline V CDR1 and CDR2: SGDLS, YYNGEE. Trimming pared 1 base from V and 0 bases from J, leaving 10 bases between. CDR3 size: 15 residues. CDR3 bases: TGTGCCAGCAGCGTACTTGGGGCCGACCAAGAGACCCAGTACTTC. Its translation is CASSVLGADQETQYF.

This rearrangement joins TRBV6-1 to TRBJ2-1; possible D gene TRBD2, 6 bases. CDR3 length: 14 amino acids. The germline V and J ends were trimmed by 3 bases and 7 bases, with 13 bases remaining between them. Germline values: CDR1 MNHNS, CDR2 SASEGT. The CDR3 DNA reads TGTGCCAGCAGTGAGCCGGGACTCAGGAATGAGCAGTTCTTC. Residues: CASSEPGLRNEQFF.

The CDR3 DNA follows: TGTGCCAGCAGTTACCAGGGGGCATCTTCACCCCTCCACTTT. Translation: CASSYQGASSPLHF. The V call is TRBV6-5, the J call TRBJ1-6; 8 positions match TRBD1. V was pared by 2 bases and J by 9 bases, with 3 bases of the junction left unmatched. The CDR3 runs 14 residues. From germline, CDR1 is MNHEY and CDR2 SVGAGI.

V usage is TRBV11-3 and J usage is TRBJ2-1; a possible D gene is TRBD1 (5 bases). V lost 4 bases and J lost 5, with 9 bases in between. The CDR3 contains 13 residues. From germline, CDR1 is SGHNT and CDR2 YENEEA. CDR3 in amino acids: CASSYDRDNEQFF. The DNA of the CDR3 is TGTGCCAGCAGCTACGACAGAGACAATGAGCAGTTCTTC.

The chain employs TRBV7-8 and TRBJ2-5; 8 positions agree with TRBD2. V lost 3 bases to trimming and J lost 5 bases; unmatched junction nucleotides: 8. The CDR3 runs 15 residues. CDR1 SGHVS and CDR2 FQNEAQ come from the germline V gene. CDR3 amino acids: CASSFQRGGWETQYF. The CDR3, as DNA: TGTGCCAGCAGCTTTCAACGGGGGGGCTGGGAGACCCAGTACTTC.

The chain uses TRBV9 and TRBJ1-2, with 10 nucleotides matching TRBD1. Germline CDR1 and CDR2: SGDLS and YYNGEE. Trimming at V came to 3 bases and at J to 7 bases, leaving 6 bases not matched to a gene. The CDR3 loop spans 14 amino acids. Written as DNA, the CDR3 is TGTGCCAGCAGCGCGGGACAGGGGTTCTTTGGCTACACCTTC. It yields the protein CASSAGQGFFGYTF.

The rearrangement uses TRBV4-1 and TRBJ2-1; 11 bases are a match to TRBD1. This CDR3 is built from 15 residues. The germline CDR1 and CDR2 sequences are MGHRA and YSYEKL. With 7 bases clipped from V and 4 bases from J, the junction kept 6 bases outside the gene matches. The CDR3 bases are TGCGCCAGCACCACCGGGACAGGGGGATACAATGAGCAGTTCTTC. This encodes CASTTGTGGYNEQFF.

The rearrangement joins TRBV13 to TRBJ2-7, with TRBD1 as a possible D gene (5 bases). CDR3 size: 15 residues. With 2 bases removed from V and 4 bases from J, the gap between germline ends came to 15 bases. CDR1 and CDR2 (germline): PRHDT, FYEKMQ (reference sequence). CDR3 region: CASSLTPTESYEQYF. DNA for the CDR3: TGTGCCAGCAGCTTAACCCCGACAGAGTCGTACGAGCAGTACTTC.

The chain combines TRBV30 with TRBJ2-7, with a possible D match to TRBD1 (6 bases). Per the germline V gene, CDR1 is GTSNPN and CDR2 is SVGIG (reference sequence). CDR3 size: 13 residues. CDR3 region: CVTCGQPRYEQYF. The CDR3 DNA is TGTGTTACATGCGGACAGCCCCGGTACGAGCAGTACTTC.

This chain uses TRBV5-1 with TRBJ2-1, with a tentative D call TRBD1 (5 bases). Trimming left V 4 bases short and J 6 bases short, with 14 bases between. The CDR3 covers 14 residues. Germline assignment: CDR1 SGHRS and CDR2 YFSETQ. The CDR3 nucleotides read TGCGCCAGCAGCCAAGGGGCGGCCGTCAATGAGCAGTTCTTC. It translates to CASSQGAAVNEQFF. Complete variable domain (other parts from reference TRBV5-1 and TRBJ2-1): KAGVTQTPRYLIKTRGQQVTLSCSPISGHRSVSWYQQTPGQGLQFLFEYFSETQRNKGNFPGRFSGRQFSNSRSEMNVSTLELGDSALYLCASSQGAAVNEQFFGPGTRLTVL.

DNA of the CDR3: TGTGCCAGCAGCTTGGGTTTGGGGGCGAGGGGCACAGATACGCAGTATTTT. This encodes CASSLGLGARGTDTQYF. V is TRBV5-4 and J is TRBJ2-3; TRBD1 is a possible D gene (6 bases). Trimming pared 0 bases from V and 1 base from J, leaving 15 bases between. Germline CDR1 SGHNT, CDR2 YYREEE (reference sequence). This CDR3 has 17 amino acids.

This rearrangement joins TRBV18 to TRBJ2-1; 13 nucleotides agree with TRBD2. CDR3 length equals 16 residues. Per the germline V gene, CDR1 is KGHSH and CDR2 is LQKENI. V lost 3 bases to trimming and J lost 9 bases; unmatched junction nucleotides: 8. The CDR3 sequence: CASSPTSGRASLEQFF. The CDR3 nucleotides read TGTGCCAGCTCACCTACTAGCGGGAGGGCGTCCCTTGAGCAGTTCTTC.

This chain connects TRBV6-1 to TRBJ2-3; 10 positions agree with TRBD2. The CDR3 has 15 residues. Trimming removed 8 bases from V and 2 bases from J; junction bases left unmatched: 7. CDR1 is MNHNS and CDR2 is SASEGT in the germline V gene. The CDR3 spells CASRTLAGVTDTQYF. CDR3 bases: TGTGCCAGCCGAACGCTAGCGGGAGTCACAGATACGCAGTATTTT.

This clone was recorded once. The chain employs TRBV5-1 and TRBJ2-1; D may be TRBD2 (5 bases). The length of the CDR3 is 12 residues. Germline CDR1 reads SGHRS; CDR2 reads YFSETQ. Trimming pared 7 bases from V and 8 bases from J, leaving 13 bases between. CDR3 DNA sequence: TGCGCCAGCGGCACTAGTTTCCATGAGCAGTTCTTC. It translates to CASGTSFHEQFF.

V and J are TRBV6-1 and TRBJ1-4; TRBD1 matches 9 bases. The V segment lost 7 bases and the J segment 7 bases; nucleotides outside the gene matches: 10. The CDR3 extends over 15 amino acids. Germline CDR1 and CDR2: MNHNS and SASEGT. CDR3 DNA: TGTGCCAGCACCACGAGACAGGGGGTGTCTGAAAAACTGTTTTTT. This sequence encodes CASTTRQGVSEKLFF.

The chain combines TRBV28 with TRBJ1-3, with D tentatively TRBD1 (6 bases). Trimming left V 3 bases short and J 0 bases short, with 12 bases between. The CDR3 runs to 16 residues. In germline, CDR1 is MDHEN, CDR2 SYDVKM. The CDR3 here is CASSFSGAISGNTIYF. The CDR3 nucleotides are TGTGCCAGCAGTTTCTCAGGGGCCATCTCTGGAAACACCATATATTTT.

The chain recombines TRBV11-2 with TRBJ1-5; D might be TRBD1 (6 bases). Germline CDR1 SGHAT, CDR2 FQNNGV. CDR3 length: 16 residues. Trimming stripped 1 base from V and 3 bases from J, with 13 bases between. The CDR3 is CASSLAAGVPNQPQHF. In nucleotides, the CDR3 is TGTGCCAGCAGCTTAGCGGCAGGGGTCCCCAATCAGCCCCAGCATTTT. Filled out from reference TRBV11-2 and TRBJ1-5, the complete variable domain reads EAGVAQSPRYKIIEKRQSVAFWCNPISGHATLYWYQQILGQGPKLLIQFQNNGVVDDSQLPKDRFSAERLKGVDSTLKIQPAKLEDSAVYLCASSLAAGVPNQPQHFGDGTRLSIL.

This clone was detected only once. This sequence joins TRBV7-9 and TRBJ1-2; D uncertain. Deletions cut 1 base from V and 4 bases from J, with 10 bases between. CDR1 SEHNR and CDR2 FQNEAQ come from the germline V gene (reference sequence). This CDR3 is built from 14 residues. CDR3 protein: CASSLESAGYGYTF. The CDR3 region has the DNA TGTGCCAGCAGCTTAGAGTCCGCAGGCTATGGCTACACCTTC. The whole variable domain, filled in from reference TRBV7-9 and TRBJ1-2, reads DTGVSQNPRHKITKRGQNVTFRCDPISEHNRLYWYRQTLGQGPEFLTYFQNEAQLEKSRLLSDRFSAERPKGSFSTLEIQRTEQGDSAMYLCASSLESAGYGYTFGSGTRLTVV.

The rearrangement links TRBV6-1 to TRBJ1-2, with TRBD1 identical over 10 bases. This CDR3 has 14 residues. The germline V gene encodes CDR1 MNHNS and CDR2 SASEGT. Trimming removed 5 bases from V and 2 bases from J; junction bases left unmatched: 2. Here the CDR3 reads CASSWGQGNYGYTF. The CDR3 region has the DNA TGTGCCAGCAGTTGGGGACAGGGGAACTATGGCTACACCTTC.

For the CDR3, the DNA is TGTGCCAGCAGCGTCACAGGGAACACTGAAGCTTTCTTT. Encoded protein: CASSVTGNTEAFF. The V gene is TRBV7-3, the J gene TRBJ1-1; a weak D match, TRBD1 (5 bases). Trimming took 5 bases from V and 1 from J, leaving 8 bases between them. The CDR3 extends over 13 amino acids. Germline assignment: CDR1 SGHTA and CDR2 FQGTGA.

The chain has TRBV7-8 and TRBJ2-2; D not certain. Looked up from germline, CDR1 is SGHVS and CDR2 is FQNEAQ. This CDR3 contains 14 residues. Trimming stripped 5 bases from V and 1 base from J, with 8 bases between. In nucleotides, the CDR3 is TGTGCCAGCAGCAGTAGCCGGAACACCGGGGAGCTGTTTTTT. Protein sequence: CASSSSRNTGELFF. The whole variable domain, filled in from reference TRBV7-8 and TRBJ2-2, reads GAGVSQSPRYKVAKRGQDVALRCDPISGHVSLFWYQQALGQGPEFLTYFQNEAQLDKSGLPSDRFFAERPEGSVSTLKIQRTQQEDSAVYLCASSSSRNTGELFFGEGSRLTVL.

V and J are TRBV7-2 and TRBJ2-1, with 12 positions matching TRBD2. This CDR3 spans 15 amino acids. Germline V gene lookup returns CDR1 SGHTA and CDR2 FQGNSA. V lost 5 bases and J lost 7; bases outside the gene matches: 6. CDR3 loop: CASSLVTSGGNEQFF. As DNA, the CDR3 is TGTGCCAGCAGCCTCGTAACTAGCGGGGGGAATGAGCAGTTCTTC.

Here the CDR3 DNA reads TGTGCCAGTAGTACCGACAGGGTAAATCAGCCCCAGCATTTT. This codes for CASSTDRVNQPQHF. The V and J genes are TRBV19 and TRBJ1-5; 7 bases are shared with TRBD1. The germline CDR1 and CDR2 sequences are LNHDA and SQIVND (reference sequence). The V segment lost 4 bases and the J segment 4 bases; nucleotides outside the gene matches: 4. The CDR3 is 14 amino acids.